This TCR beta chain was sequenced for a study of T cell repertoires in cytomegalovirus infection. Across the study: Public signatures in TCR beta pointed to CMV infection and matching HLA type. Study-level findings and limits: The response measured ex vivo was dominated by TCR beta clonotypes (HLA-C-restricted and CMV-specific). Based on cumulative public TCR beta family frequency, carriers of CMV plus the relevant HLA were identified.

In TCRdb, the reads were re-called with MiXCR into one record per CDR3 protein. The sample holds about 680,000 distinct CDR3 sequences; 24% are singletons and the top ten take around 8%. Notes on this clonotype: Its antigen is not identified.

CDR3 length equals 12 residues. V was clipped by 5 bases and J by 6 bases, with 8 bases between them. Looked up from germline, CDR1 is SEHNR and CDR2 is FQNEAQ (reference sequence). The gene calls are TRBV7-9 and TRBJ2-1; the D is unclear. The sequenced sample consisted of CD8+ T cells from PBMCs. This clonotype was obtained from a human donor in good health (CMV status not recorded). Some clones in this sample may be carry-over from other donors' samples. The CDR3 region is CASSRTLNEQFF. In nucleotides, the CDR3 is TGTGCCAGCAGCCGGACCCTCAATGAGCAGTTCTTC.